The following is a T cell receptor beta chain sequence with its context. V was clipped by 4 bases and J by 5 bases; unmatched bases: 5. The CDR3 is 16 amino acids. CDR1 MDHEN and CDR2 SYDVKM come from the germline V gene. The data are from a study of tumor-infiltrating lymphocytes in oesophageal squamous cell carcinoma. TCRdb fed the PCR reads into MiXCR, producing one record per CDR3 protein. The sample shows approximately 21,000 distinct CDR3 sequences, about two fifths of them seen only once. The sequence was obtained from a male donor with esophageal squamous cell carcinoma. Source material: esophageal tumor tissue. The chain joins TRBV28 to TRBJ2-3; 14 bases align to TRBD2. Here the CDR3 reads CASSSQTSGGGDTQYF. CDR3 nucleotides: TGTGCCAGCAGTTCCCAGACTAGCGGGGGGGGAGATACGCAGTATTTT.